Described below is a single T cell receptor (beta chain) sequence and its context. What it binds is not known. Trimming took 5 bases from V and 5 from J, leaving 19 bases between them. This CDR3 contains 15 residues. The germline CDR1 and CDR2 sequences are SEHNR and FQNEAQ (reference sequence). The data were obtained in a study of T cell repertoires in cytomegalovirus infection. Overall study: Public TCR beta signature analysis indicated the presence of both CMV infection and matching HLA type.

Study findings and constraints: CMV-specific HLA-C-restricted TCR beta clonotypes dominated the ex vivo response. Cumulative public TCR beta family frequency identified carriers of CMV plus the relevant HLA.

Using its own MiXCR run on the reads, TCRdb lists one record per CDR3 protein. This sample has roughly 720,000 distinct CDR3 sequences, with 35% to 40% found just once. The sample comprised PBMCs. The clonotype originates from a human donor in good health (CMV status not recorded). Some clones in this sample may be carry-over from other donors' samples. The V call is TRBV7-9, the J call TRBJ2-7; a possible D gene is TRBD1 (6 bases). CDR3 amino acids: CASSPRQRGKNEQYF. The CDR3 DNA sequence: TGTGCCAGCAGCCCGAGACAGAGGGGGAAGAACGAGCAGTACTTC.